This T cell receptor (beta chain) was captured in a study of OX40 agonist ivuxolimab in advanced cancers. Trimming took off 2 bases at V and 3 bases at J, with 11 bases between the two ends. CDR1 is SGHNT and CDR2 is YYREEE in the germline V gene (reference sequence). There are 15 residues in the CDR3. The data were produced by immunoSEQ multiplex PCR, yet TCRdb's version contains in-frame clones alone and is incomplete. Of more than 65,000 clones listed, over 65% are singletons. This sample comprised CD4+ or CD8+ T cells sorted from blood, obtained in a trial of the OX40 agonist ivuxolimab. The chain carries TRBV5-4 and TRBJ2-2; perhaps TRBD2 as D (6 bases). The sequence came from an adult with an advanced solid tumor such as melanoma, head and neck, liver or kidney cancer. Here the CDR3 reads CASSFRRADTGELFF. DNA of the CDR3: TGTGCCAGCAGCTTCCGGAGGGCTGACACCGGGGAGCTGTTTTTT.